Below are 10 T cell receptor beta chains sequenced from a single sample in a study of shared clonotypes between healthy human individuals. Selected positively for CCR7 and CD45RO-negative, naive CD8 cells excluded terminally differentiated effector memory CD45RA+ cells. Data came from immunoSEQ multiplex PCR; TCRdb stores just in-frame clones and leaves some out. The repertoire includes approximately 2,000,000 clones, just under 95% of them detected once, and about 1.6% sits in the top ten. Material: naive CD8+ T cells from PBMCs. The receptors here all came from a man between 18 and 35 years old in good health. Some clones in this sample may be carry-over from other donors' samples.

This clone was found once. The chain is built from TRBV19 and TRBJ1-1; the D is unclear. V was shortened by 3 bases and J by 3 bases, with 8 bases between the two germline ends. The CDR3 contains 13 residues. Per germline, CDR1 LNHDA and CDR2 SQIVND (reference sequence). This CDR3 reads CASSINGYTEAFF. The CDR3, as DNA: TGTGCCAGTAGTATTAACGGCTACACTGAAGCTTTCTTT.

The rearrangement joins TRBV9 to TRBJ2-2; D is uncertain. This CDR3 is 14 amino acids long. CDR1 is SGDLS, CDR2 YYNGEE, per germline. The V gene lost 2 bases and the J gene lost 4 bases, with 9 bases spanning the gap. The CDR3: CASSVPMATGELFF. The DNA of the CDR3 is TGTGCCAGCAGCGTCCCGATGGCCACCGGGGAGCTGTTTTTT.

The rearrangement uses TRBV6-1 and TRBJ2-3; D may be TRBD1 (5 bases). The CDR3 has 16 residues. V lost 4 bases and J 2 bases, leaving 16 bases between the germline ends. The germline CDR1 and CDR2 sequences are MNHNS and SASEGT. As DNA, the CDR3 is TGTGCCAGCAGTGCTCCGACAGCTCGGTACACAGATACGCAGTATTTT. Translating gives CASSAPTARYTDTQYF.

The chain recombines TRBV7-9 with TRBJ1-3; unclear D gene. The CDR3 covers 16 residues. V was pared by 5 bases and J by 0 bases, with 14 bases between. Per germline, CDR1 SEHNR and CDR2 FQNEAQ (reference sequence). The CDR3 DNA reads as TGTGCCAGCAGCCTAGGACTCCCGGACTCTGGAAACACCATATATTTT. The encoded protein is CASSLGLPDSGNTIYF.

V gene TRBV5-4 combines with J gene TRBJ2-6; 13 bases agree with TRBD2. V shed 0 bases and J 3 bases; nucleotides not matched to a gene: 3. The CDR3 loop spans 18 amino acids. The germline CDR1 and CDR2 sequences are SGHNT and YYREEE (reference sequence). The CDR3 here is CASSLAGLAGVGANVLTF. CDR3 nucleotides: TGTGCCAGCAGCTTGGCTGGACTAGCGGGAGTTGGGGCCAACGTCCTGACTTTC. Full variable domain (missing parts from reference TRBV5-4 and TRBJ2-6): ETGVTQSPTHLIKTRGQQVTLRCSSQSGHNTVSWYQQALGQGPQFIFQYYREEENGRGNFPPRFSGLQFPNYSSELNVNALELDDSALYLCASSLAGLAGVGANVLTFGAGSRLTVL.

The rearrangement joins TRBV9 to TRBJ1-1; D is ambiguous. With 4 bases removed from V and 6 bases from J, the gap between germline ends came to 10 bases. The CDR3 covers 12 residues. CDR1 and CDR2 (germline): SGDLS, YYNGEE. Written as DNA, the CDR3 is TGTGCCAGCAGCCCGTATGAGGCTGAAGCTTTCTTT. It codes for CASSPYEAEAFF.

This clone showed up just once. The rearrangement links TRBV6-1 to TRBJ2-7; no clear D. The CDR3 loop spans 13 amino acids. Trimming shortened V by 1 base and J by 3 bases, and 7 bases separated the two germline ends. The V gene's germline CDR1 is MNHNS and CDR2 SASEGT. The DNA for the CDR3 is TGTGCCAGCAGTGAAGGACCGCTCTACGAGCAGTACTTC. This translates into CASSEGPLYEQYF.

The rearrangement links TRBV4-1 to TRBJ2-7; D may be TRBD2 (6 bases). The CDR3 loop spans 12 amino acids. Trimming took off 4 bases at V and 6 bases at J, with 10 bases between the two ends. From germline, CDR1 is MGHRA and CDR2 YSYEKL. CDR3 loop: CASSPGGVEQYF. DNA of the CDR3: TGCGCCAGCAGCCCCGGAGGGGTCGAGCAGTACTTC.

This chain connects TRBV7-9 to TRBJ2-7; 14 nucleotides line up with TRBD2. The trim removed 3 bases at V and 4 bases at J, leaving 5 bases unmatched. CDR1 SEHNR and CDR2 FQNEAQ come from the germline V gene (reference sequence). This CDR3 comprises 16 residues. The CDR3 region has the DNA TGTGCCAGCAGCTTGGGGACTAGCGGGAGAGGGTACGAGCAGTACTTC. The encoded protein is CASSLGTSGRGYEQYF.

This clone was found once. The chain joins TRBV7-2 to TRBJ2-7; 8 bases align to TRBD1. V shed 5 bases and J 5 bases; nucleotides not matched to a gene: 11. The V gene's germline CDR1 is SGHTA and CDR2 FQGNSA. The CDR3 is made up of 15 amino acids. CDR3 sequence: CASSPGTGSGHEQYF. The CDR3 DNA reads as TGTGCCAGCAGCCCCGGGACAGGCTCTGGGCACGAGCAGTACTTC.